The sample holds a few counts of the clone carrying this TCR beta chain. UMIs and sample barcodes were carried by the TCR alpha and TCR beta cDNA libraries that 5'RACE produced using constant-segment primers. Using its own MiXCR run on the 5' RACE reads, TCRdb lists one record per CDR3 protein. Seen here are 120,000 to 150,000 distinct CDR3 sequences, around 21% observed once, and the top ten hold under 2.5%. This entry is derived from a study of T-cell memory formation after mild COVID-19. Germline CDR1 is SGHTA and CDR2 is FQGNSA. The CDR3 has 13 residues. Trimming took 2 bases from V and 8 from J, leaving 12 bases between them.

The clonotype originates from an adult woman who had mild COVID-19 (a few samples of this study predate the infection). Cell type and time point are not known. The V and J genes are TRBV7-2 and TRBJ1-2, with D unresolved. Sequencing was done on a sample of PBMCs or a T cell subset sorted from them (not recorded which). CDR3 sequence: CASSLSQNLGYTF. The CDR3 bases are TGTGCCAGCAGCTTATCACAAAACTTAGGCTACACCTTC.